This T cell receptor beta chain was recorded in a study of blood T cell repertoires in COVID-19. The assay was immunoSEQ multiplex PCR, and TCRdb's table has in-frame clones only and misses some. The sample consists of 100,000 to 150,000 clones, around 89% of them appearing once. This CDR3 has 15 residues. The junction had 7 bases not matched to a gene; V was cut back by 3 bases and J by 6 bases. CDR1 and CDR2 from the germline V gene are KGHDR and SFDVKD. On this clone itself: Other DNA sequences in the same sample also yield this CDR3.

The sequenced material came from peripheral blood. The receptor was isolated from a man in his fifties or sixties with acute or convalescent COVID-19. The V and J genes are TRBV24-1 and TRBJ2-4; 7 bases match TRBD1. CDR3 sequence reads: CATSDPRTGGNIQYF. CDR3 coding DNA: TGTGCCACCAGTGATCCGCGGACAGGCGGAAACATTCAGTACTTC.